The 30 T cell receptor beta chains below were found in one sample sequenced in a study of glioma-infiltrating T cells after dendritic cell vaccination. Measured with immunoSEQ multiplex PCR; TCRdb has only the in-frame clones, and not every one. Among under 40,000 clones listed, over 90% were seen once. This material consisted of blood, taken before dendritic cell vaccination. Source of these receptors: a human donor with glioblastoma.

The V and J genes are TRBV5-1 and TRBJ2-7; D possibly corresponds to TRBD1 (6 bases). This CDR3 is 15 amino acids long. Germline CDR1 SGHRS, CDR2 YFSETQ. The V end lost 4 bases, the J end lost 1 base, and 15 bases lay between the germline ends. The DNA for the CDR3 is TGCGCCAGCAGCGTAGGGGACACTGATTCCTACGAGCAGTACTTC. Amino acid sequence: CASSVGDTDSYEQYF.

This rearrangement joins TRBV6-1 to TRBJ2-1; TRBD2 aligns across 10 bases. From germline, CDR1 is MNHNS and CDR2 SASEGT. The CDR3 sequence is 17 residues long. The V gene end was trimmed by 4 bases and the J gene end by 0 bases; junction bases not matched to a gene: 6. The CDR3 DNA is TGTGCCAGCAGTGTGAGCGGGGGGGCCAGCTCCTACAATGAGCAGTTCTTC. The encoded protein is CASSVSGGASSYNEQFF.

The chain uses TRBV21-1 and TRBJ1-5. TRBV21-1 is assigned pseudogene status. This CDR3 has 19 amino acids. The CDR3 region has the DNA TGTGCCAGCAGCAAACATCCGAACTGGGCGGGCCCTAGCAATCAGCCCCAGCATTTT. The encoded protein is CASSKHPNWAGPSNQPQHF.

This chain joins TRBV7-8 and TRBJ1-1; D gene ambiguous. CDR1 and CDR2 from the germline V gene are SGHVS and FQNEAQ. The CDR3 is 18 residues long. With 1 base removed from V and 1 base from J, the gap between germline ends came to 19 bases. Here the CDR3 DNA reads TGTGCCAGCAGCTTAGTTTTCGGACGGGGAAGAGGGAACACTGAAGCTTTCTTT. It codes for CASSLVFGRGRGNTEAFF.

The CDR3 nucleotides are TGTGCCAGCAGCTCGCGAAGGGCGGGTGAAAAACTGTTTTTT. As protein: CASSSRRAGEKLFF. This chain uses TRBV5-4 with TRBJ1-4; D is unclear. From germline, CDR1 is SGHNT and CDR2 YYREEE (reference sequence). This CDR3 region has 14 residues. The V end was cut by 3 bases, the J end by 7 bases, with 13 bases between.

The rearrangement links TRBV5-6 to TRBJ1-2; D is uncertain. This CDR3 region has 13 residues. From germline, CDR1 is SGHDT and CDR2 YYEEEE. V was clipped by 5 bases and J by 6 bases, with 14 bases between them. The CDR3 coding sequence is TGTGCCAGCAGGGAGGCGGGAAAGGATGGCTACACCTTC. Translating gives CASREAGKDGYTF.

V usage is TRBV7-2 and J usage is TRBJ2-1, with TRBD2 matching over 8 bases. This CDR3 has 16 residues. Germline V lookup: CDR1 SGHTA, CDR2 FQGNSA. After removal of 1 base from V and 10 bases from J, the junction contained 12 bases not matched to a gene. CDR3 sequence reads: CASSLVPRGGTPEQFF. In nucleotides, the CDR3 is TGTGCCAGCAGCTTAGTCCCCCGCGGGGGGACCCCAGAGCAGTTCTTC.

The CDR3 coding sequence is TGCAGCGTTGGCTCCCGGGGGGTATACAATGAGCAGTTCTTC. Translated, it gives CSVGSRGVYNEQFF. This sequence joins TRBV29-1 and TRBJ2-1, with 7 bases lining up with TRBD2. Germline V lookup: CDR1 SQVTM, CDR2 ANQGSEA. The length of the CDR3 is 14 residues. Trimming took 4 bases from V and 4 from J; bases not matched to a gene: 7.

The rearrangement uses TRBV5-1 and TRBJ2-7; D is perhaps TRBD1 (5 bases). The CDR3 totals 15 residues. CDR1 and CDR2 from the germline V gene are SGHRS and YFSETQ. Trimming took off 0 bases at V and 5 bases at J, with 15 bases between the two ends. Here the CDR3 reads CASSLALVGVDEQYF. CDR3 DNA sequence: TGCGCCAGCAGCTTGGCCCTCGTAGGGGTAGACGAGCAGTACTTC.

Written as DNA, the CDR3 is TGCAGCGTCAAATCGGGTTCGGGAGGCGCAGATACGCAGTATTTT. Protein: CSVKSGSGGADTQYF. The chain is built from TRBV29-1 and TRBJ2-3; 7 nucleotides align to TRBD2. The CDR3 runs to 15 residues. From germline, CDR1 is SQVTM and CDR2 ANQGSEA. V was pared by 6 bases and J by 4 bases, with 13 bases of the junction left unmatched.

The gene calls are TRBV27 and TRBJ1-5; D is uncertain. The CDR3 extends over 11 amino acids. CDR1 and CDR2 from the germline V gene are MNHEY and SMNVEV (reference sequence). The CDR3 nucleotides are TGTGCTGAATCCTGGGCTCAGCCCCAGCATTTT. It is translated as CAESWAQPQHF.

This clone has just a few counts. V is TRBV7-6 and J is TRBJ2-7; possible D gene TRBD1, 6 bases. The CDR3 covers 14 residues. Germline CDR1 SGHVS, CDR2 FNYEAQ. V lost 2 bases to trimming and J lost 0 bases, with 8 bases between them. CDR3 DNA sequence: TGTGCCAGCAGCTTACAGGGGTTCTCCTACGAGCAGTACTTC. It specifies CASSLQGFSYEQYF.

The chain couples TRBV10-3 to TRBJ2-7; TRBD1 is a possible D gene (6 bases). This CDR3 spans 16 amino acids. Germline V lookup: CDR1 ENHRY, CDR2 SYGVKD. V lost 4 bases, J lost 4 bases, and 20 bases lay in between. Written as DNA, the CDR3 is TGTGCCATCAGTGGATACCGGGACACGGGCCCGTACGAGCAGTACTTC. Translating gives CAISGYRDTGPYEQYF.

The V and J genes are TRBV19 and TRBJ2-4; D remains unclear. Germline assignment: CDR1 LNHDA and CDR2 SQIVND (reference sequence). The length of the CDR3 is 12 residues. The V end lost 6 bases, the J end lost 6 bases, and 9 bases lay between the germline ends. The CDR3 reads CASSFPGNIQYF. The CDR3 DNA sequence: TGTGCCAGTAGCTTTCCCGGAAACATTCAGTACTTC.

This clone appeared a few times. The chain is built from TRBV6-1 and TRBJ2-2; no reliable D call. The germline CDR1 and CDR2 sequences are MNHNS and SASEGT. V was clipped by 6 bases and J by 5 bases, with 10 bases between them. The CDR3 is 13 residues long. The CDR3 nucleotides are TGTGCCAGCAGAAGAGGTATTACCGGGGAGCTGTTTTTT. Translating gives CASRRGITGELFF.

This clone occurred a few times. In the same sample, other DNA sequences code for this CDR3. The gene calls are TRBV14 and TRBJ1-6, with TRBD1 as a possible D gene (6 bases). CDR1 and CDR2 (germline): SGHDN, FVKESK. The CDR3 spans 19 residues. The germline V and J ends were trimmed by 3 bases and 4 bases, with 22 bases remaining between them. DNA for the CDR3: TGTGCCAGCAGCCACGGACAGACCTCTCGGTCCTCTTATAATTCACCCCTCCACTTT. It encodes CASSHGQTSRSSYNSPLHF.

The rearrangement joins TRBV27 to TRBJ2-2, with D unresolved. Germline-derived CDR1 and CDR2 are MNHEY and SMNVEV (reference sequence). V was cut by 3 bases and J by 0 bases, with 8 bases left in between. The CDR3 length is 15 residues. CDR3 loop: CASSFVTANTGELFF. CDR3 DNA: TGTGCCAGCAGTTTTGTAACAGCGAACACCGGGGAGCTGTTTTTT.

The chain joins TRBV6-1 to TRBJ2-5; 16 bases align to TRBD2. CDR3 length: 15 amino acids. The J segment lost 2 bases and the V segment lost 6 bases, leaving 0 bases of the junction unmatched. CDR1 and CDR2 (germline): MNHNS, SASEGT. The CDR3 DNA reads as TGTGCCAGCAGGGGACTAGCGGGGGGGCAAGAGACCCAGTACTTC. Amino acids: CASRGLAGGQETQYF.

The chain employs TRBV6-6 and TRBJ2-7, with TRBD2 matching 10 bases. Per germline, CDR1 MNHNY and CDR2 SVGAGI (reference sequence). The J segment lost 7 bases and the V segment lost 6 bases, leaving 15 bases of the junction unmatched. This CDR3 spans 16 amino acids. The chain's CDR3 is CASSPDGIAGGREQYF. As DNA, the CDR3 is TGTGCCAGCAGCCCTGATGGGATAGCGGGGGGAAGGGAGCAGTACTTC.

The chain recombines TRBV6-5 with TRBJ1-6, with D maybe TRBD1 (6 bases). Germline-derived CDR1 and CDR2 are MNHEY and SVGAGI. V dropped 5 bases and J dropped 7 bases, with 12 bases sitting between them. This CDR3 has 14 residues. CDR3 sequence reads: CASSEQGRNSPLHF. Written as DNA, the CDR3 is TGTGCCAGCAGTGAACAGGGAAGGAATTCACCCCTCCACTTT.

The CDR3 nucleotides are TGTGCCAGCAGCTTTGGCTTCACAGCGAACACCGGGGAGCTGTTTTTT. Translating gives CASSFGFTANTGELFF. The J gene is TRBJ2-2, the V gene TRBV5-6; no clear D gene. Trimming cost V 2 bases and J 0 bases, with 11 bases left between them. This CDR3 is built from 16 residues. Germline lookup yields CDR1 SGHDT and CDR2 YYEEEE.

CDR3 sequence (DNA): TGTGCCAGCGAGGGGGCGCGGACCGGGGAGCTGTTTTTT. Its translation: CASEGARTGELFF. This chain links TRBV6-6 with TRBJ2-2, with 7 bases lining up with TRBD1. V shed 8 bases and J 5 bases; nucleotides not matched to a gene: 5. This CDR3 has 13 amino acids. Per germline, CDR1 MNHNY and CDR2 SVGAGI (reference sequence).

This clone was found a few times. The rearrangement links TRBV19 to TRBJ1-3, with a weak D call TRBD1 (5 bases). Germline V gives CDR1 LNHDA, CDR2 SQIVND (reference sequence). The CDR3 extends over 13 amino acids. V lost 9 bases, J lost 1 base, and 10 bases lay in between. The CDR3 sequence: CASETVSGNTIYF. CDR3 coding DNA: TGTGCCAGCGAGACAGTATCTGGAAACACCATATATTTT.

The chain links TRBV6-1 to TRBJ1-5; TRBD1 aligns across 10 bases. Per germline, CDR1 MNHNS and CDR2 SASEGT. The CDR3 length is 14 residues. V lost 8 bases, J lost 4 bases, and 5 bases stayed unmatched. The CDR3 coding sequence is TGTGCCAGCCGTCGACAGGGGGCGAATCAGCCCCAGCATTTT. Translating gives CASRRQGANQPQHF.

In this sample, this clone turned up once. The V and J genes are TRBV19 and TRBJ1-4; maybe TRBD1 (5 bases). The CDR3 has 14 residues. Germline V gene data show CDR1 as LNHDA and CDR2 as SQIVND (reference sequence). V was cut by 3 bases and J by 0 bases, with 5 bases left in between. DNA for the CDR3: TGTGCCAGTAGTATGACAGCAACTAATGAAAAACTGTTTTTT. It specifies CASSMTATNEKLFF.

The chain joins TRBV6-5 to TRBJ2-6; TRBD1 agrees at 7 bases. The V gene's germline CDR1 is MNHEY and CDR2 SVGAGI. The CDR3 totals 16 residues. J was trimmed by 0 bases and V by 2 bases; bases with no gene match: 1. CDR3 DNA: TGTGCCAGCAGTTACGGACAGGCCTCTGGGGCCAACGTCCTGACTTTC. Encoded protein: CASSYGQASGANVLTF.

V gene TRBV5-1 combines with J gene TRBJ2-3, with D uncertain. Germline V gene sequence: CDR1 SGHRS, CDR2 YFSETQ. This CDR3 comprises 16 residues. Trimming stripped 4 bases from V and 0 bases from J, with 15 bases between. The CDR3 is CASSRDAGYSTDTQYF. As DNA, the CDR3 is TGCGCCAGCAGCCGCGACGCAGGCTATAGCACAGATACGCAGTATTTT.

The rearrangement uses TRBV30 and TRBJ1-1; D uncertain. V was cut by 2 bases and J by 5 bases, with 18 bases left in between. CDR3 length equals 15 residues. CDR1 is GTSNPN and CDR2 is SVGIG in the germline V gene (reference sequence). This CDR3 is CAWSSRIYRNTEAFF. The DNA for the CDR3 is TGTGCCTGGAGTTCCAGGATTTACAGAAATACTGAAGCTTTCTTT.

The chain has TRBV5-6 and TRBJ1-5; D is unresolved. The CDR3 covers 13 residues. V lost 4 bases and J lost 6, with 11 bases in between. Per germline, CDR1 SGHDT and CDR2 YYEEEE. The DNA of the CDR3 is TGTGCCAGCAGCACGAGGGTGGGTCAGCCCCAGCATTTT. The encoded protein is CASSTRVGQPQHF.

The V gene is TRBV7-2, the J gene TRBJ2-7; D not resolved. The CDR3 contains 13 residues. In germline, CDR1 is SGHTA, CDR2 FQGNSA. V was shortened by 7 bases and J by 0 bases, with 10 bases between the two germline ends. CDR3 protein: CASTPPSSYEQYF. The CDR3 DNA sequence: TGTGCCAGCACCCCTCCGAGCTCCTACGAGCAGTACTTC.